The T cell receptor beta chain under discussion was sequenced for a study of early T cells in non-severe SARS-CoV-2 infection. Study findings and constraints: In VDJdb matching, anti-spike CD8 responses were favored while private and CD4 specificities went missing.

Researchers attached unique molecular identifiers to individual cDNA molecules. TCRdb re-called the 5' RACE reads through MiXCR, storing one row per CDR3 protein. The data hold tens of thousands of distinct CDR3 sequences, with more than 13% observed a single time. This CDR3 has 15 amino acids. Germline V lookup: CDR1 SQVTM, CDR2 ANQGSEA. This clonotype was observed a few times. Its antigen is undetermined. Compared with germline, one end of the junction differs, possibly owing to a read error. The sequence was obtained from an adult who was a healthcare worker with PCR-confirmed SARS-CoV-2 infection or an uninfected control (not recorded which). Sample: whole blood. This sequence joins TRBV29-1 and TRBJ1-1, with 8 positions matching TRBD1. CDR3 bases: TGCAGCGTCGAAGGACAGGGAGCGTGGGCCACTGAAGCTTTCTTT. As protein: CSVEGQGAWATEAFF.